The text below deals with one T cell receptor (beta chain). This sample is part of a study of T cell changes during pregnancy in multiple sclerosis. CDR1 is SEHNR and CDR2 is FQNEAQ in the germline V gene (reference sequence). The length of the CDR3 is 14 residues. V shed 1 base and J 1 base; nucleotides not matched to a gene: 0. Clones were read by immunoSEQ multiplex PCR, and TCRdb kept only the in-frame ones, dropping some. Of about 75,000 clones in the sample, 70% to 90% were seen once. The receptor's source is a female donor in good health, enrolled as a control in a pregnancy study. The specimen comprised peripheral blood, sampled in the first trimester of pregnancy. The chain recombines TRBV7-9 with TRBJ2-5; 7 positions match TRBD1. This chain's CDR3 is CASSLGTGQETQYF. The CDR3 coding sequence is TGTGCCAGCAGCTTAGGGACAGGCCAAGAGACCCAGTACTTC.